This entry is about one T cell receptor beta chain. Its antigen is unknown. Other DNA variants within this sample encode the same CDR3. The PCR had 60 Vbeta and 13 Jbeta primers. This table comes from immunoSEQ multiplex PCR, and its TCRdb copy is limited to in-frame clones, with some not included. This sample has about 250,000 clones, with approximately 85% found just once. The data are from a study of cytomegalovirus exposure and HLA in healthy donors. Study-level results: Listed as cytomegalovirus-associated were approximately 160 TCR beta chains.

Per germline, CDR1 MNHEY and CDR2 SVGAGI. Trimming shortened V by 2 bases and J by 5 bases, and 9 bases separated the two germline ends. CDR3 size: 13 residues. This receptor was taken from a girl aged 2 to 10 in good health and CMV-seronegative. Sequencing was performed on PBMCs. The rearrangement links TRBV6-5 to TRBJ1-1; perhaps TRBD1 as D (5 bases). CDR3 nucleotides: TGTGCCAGCAGTTACGGAGGGGTAACTGAAGCTTTCTTT. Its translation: CASSYGGVTEAFF.